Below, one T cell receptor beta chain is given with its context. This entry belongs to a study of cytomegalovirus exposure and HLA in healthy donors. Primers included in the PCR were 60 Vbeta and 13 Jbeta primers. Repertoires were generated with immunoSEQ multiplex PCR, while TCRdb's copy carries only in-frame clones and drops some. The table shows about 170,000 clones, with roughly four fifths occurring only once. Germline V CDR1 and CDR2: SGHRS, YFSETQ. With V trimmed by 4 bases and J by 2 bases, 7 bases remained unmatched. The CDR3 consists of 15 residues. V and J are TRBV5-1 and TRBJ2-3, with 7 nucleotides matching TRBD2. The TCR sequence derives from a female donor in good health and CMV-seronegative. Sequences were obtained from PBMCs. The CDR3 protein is CASSPDRGDTDTQYF. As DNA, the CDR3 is TGCGCCAGCAGCCCTGATCGGGGGGACACAGATACGCAGTATTTT.